Each of the 19 T cell receptor beta chains below was sequenced from the same sample in a study of identical twins. TCRdb re-called the 5' RACE reads through MiXCR, storing one row per CDR3 protein. This table holds 750,000 to 950,000 distinct CDR3 sequences, roughly 12% found once. The same data also went into a second study, on yellow fever vaccine responses in identical twins.

Sequencing was done on a sample of PBMCs. These receptors all stem from a woman under 30 in good health.

Only a few counts were recorded for this clonotype. V and J are TRBV7-2 and TRBJ2-1; the D gene is possibly TRBD2 (6 bases). In germline, CDR1 is SGHTA, CDR2 FQGNSA. V lost 5 bases to trimming and J lost 7 bases, with 15 bases between them. The CDR3 loop spans 14 amino acids. CDR3 nucleotide sequence: TGTGCCAGCAGCCGAAAAACTGGAGGGAATGAGCAGTTCTTC. This translates into CASSRKTGGNEQFF.

CDR3 sequence reads: CASARGSTDTQYF. For the CDR3, the DNA is TGTGCCAGTGCGAGGGGGTCCACAGATACGCAGTATTTT. The chain recombines TRBV11-1 with TRBJ2-3; TRBD1 is a possible D gene (6 bases). This CDR3 spans 13 amino acids. Germline values: CDR1 SGHAT, CDR2 FQDESV (reference sequence). The V gene lost 9 bases and the J gene lost 2 bases, with 12 bases spanning the gap.

The chain combines TRBV3-1 with TRBJ1-4, with 7 positions matching TRBD1. Looked up from germline, CDR1 is LGHDT and CDR2 is YNNKEL (reference sequence). The length of the CDR3 is 15 residues. V lost 4 bases and J lost 5; bases outside the gene matches: 7. The DNA of the CDR3 is TGTGCCAGCAGCCCTACGACAGGGCCAAATGAAAAACTGTTTTTT. It yields the protein CASSPTTGPNEKLFF.

The genes are TRBV3-1 and TRBJ2-1; D gene ambiguous. The CDR3 is 16 amino acids. In germline, CDR1 is LGHDT, CDR2 YNNKEL (reference sequence). Trimming removed 0 bases at V and 9 bases at J, with 18 bases between. The CDR3 is CASSQDPGIPPPEQFF. For the CDR3, the DNA is TGTGCCAGCAGCCAAGATCCTGGGATCCCCCCCCCTGAGCAGTTCTTC.

The rearrangement links TRBV7-8 to TRBJ2-3; D tentatively reads TRBD1 or TRBD2 (5 bases each). V was clipped by 7 bases and J by 1 base, with 15 bases between them. Germline V gene data show CDR1 as SGHVS and CDR2 as FQNEAQ. The CDR3 loop spans 15 amino acids. The CDR3 sequence is CASTDFGAGTDTQYF. CDR3 coding DNA: TGTGCCAGCACCGATTTCGGGGCGGGCACAGATACGCAGTATTTT.

V usage is TRBV4-2 and J usage is TRBJ1-2; D remains ambiguous. Trimming took off 3 bases at V and 8 bases at J, with 16 bases between the two ends. CDR3 length: 14 residues. Per the germline V gene, CDR1 is LGHNA and CDR2 is YNFKEQ. CDR3 nucleotides: TGTGCCAGCAGCCACCGGGCCAAGGGTCAGGGCTACACCTTC. The encoded protein is CASSHRAKGQGYTF.

This clonotype was seen many times. V usage is TRBV18 and J usage is TRBJ1-5; weak D call: TRBD1 (6 bases). There are 14 residues in the CDR3. Trimming left V 3 bases short and J 2 bases short, with 8 bases between. From germline, CDR1 is KGHSH and CDR2 LQKENI. The CDR3 is CASSPDRGNQPQHF. Written as DNA, the CDR3 is TGTGCCAGCTCACCGGACAGAGGCAATCAGCCCCAGCATTTT.

The gene calls are TRBV6-1 and TRBJ1-2, with a weak D call TRBD1 (5 bases). Germline lookup yields CDR1 MNHNS and CDR2 SASEGT. The V end was cut by 3 bases, the J end by 2 bases, with 7 bases between. There are 13 residues in the CDR3. The CDR3 bases are TGTGCCAGCAGTGATCAGGGCAACTATGGCTACACCTTC. Translating gives CASSDQGNYGYTF.

This clonotype was counted only a few times. This sequence joins TRBV28 and TRBJ2-3; weak D call: TRBD1 (6 bases). There are 15 residues in the CDR3. The germline V gene has CDR1 MDHEN and CDR2 SYDVKM. The V end lost 2 bases, the J end lost 1 base, and 10 bases lay between the germline ends. CDR3 DNA: TGTGCCAGCAGTTTAAATCCAGGGGGCACAGATACGCAGTATTTT. Translation: CASSLNPGGTDTQYF.

This clonotype was seen a handful of times. The V call is TRBV15, the J call TRBJ1-1; D perhaps matches TRBD1 (6 bases). This CDR3 has 14 amino acids. Germline loops: CDR1 LNHNV, CDR2 YYDKDF (reference sequence). V lost 0 bases to trimming and J lost 5 bases, with 10 bases between them. CDR3 amino acids: CATSRERGETEAFF. CDR3 DNA sequence: TGTGCCACCAGCAGAGAGAGGGGGGAGACTGAAGCTTTCTTT. Combining the CDR3 with reference TRBV15 and TRBJ1-1 gives the whole variable domain DAMVIQNPRYQVTQFGKPVTLSCSQTLNHNVMYWYQQKSSQAPKLLFHYYDKDFNNEADTPDNFQSRRPNTSFCFLDIRSPGLGDTAMYLCATSRERGETEAFFGQGTRLTVV.

This chain connects TRBV6-2 or TRBV6-3 to TRBJ1-5; TRBD1 aligns across 10 bases. The germline V gene encodes CDR1 MNHEY and CDR2 SVGEGT. V trimming: 6 bases; J trimming: 11 bases; junction bases outside the gene matches: 16. The CDR3 is 16 amino acids. The CDR3 DNA sequence: TGTGCCAGCAGCCGAATGACAGGGGGCGGTCGGAAGGCCCAGCATTTT. Translated: CASSRMTGGGRKAQHF.

The chain carries TRBV24-1 and TRBJ2-1; perhaps D is TRBD1 or TRBD2 (5 bases each). Germline CDR1 is KGHDR and CDR2 is SFDVKD. The CDR3 totals 17 residues. V was shortened by 2 bases and J by 0 bases, with 13 bases between the two germline ends. The chain's CDR3 is CATSDSFGTDSYNEQFF. DNA of the CDR3: TGTGCCACCAGTGATTCGTTCGGGACGGACTCCTACAATGAGCAGTTCTTC.

The rearrangement uses TRBV20-1 and TRBJ2-7; no clear D. V shed 1 base and J shed 1 base, with 5 bases lying between them. Germline V gives CDR1 DFQATT, CDR2 SNEGSKA (reference sequence). The length of the CDR3 is 12 residues. This CDR3 reads CSARGRSYEQYF. CDR3 nucleotide sequence: TGCAGTGCTAGAGGCAGGTCCTACGAGCAGTACTTC.

In its sample, this clonotype was seen many times. Written as DNA, the CDR3 is TGTGCCAGCAGTTCAGTAGCGGGAGCCTTGAATGAGCAGTTCTTC. Encoded protein: CASSSVAGALNEQFF. The genes are TRBV12-3 or TRBV12-4 and TRBJ2-1, with 9 nucleotides matching TRBD2. V shed 4 bases and J 7 bases; nucleotides not matched to a gene: 8. This CDR3 is 15 amino acids long.

There are many counts of this clonotype. The chain employs TRBV20-1 and TRBJ2-2, with 7 bases lining up with TRBD2. V shed 2 bases, J shed 6 bases, and the junction held 3 bases outside the gene matches. Germline CDR1 and CDR2: DFQATT and SNEGSKA (reference sequence). The CDR3 loop spans 13 amino acids. This CDR3 is CSARRLAPGELFF. In DNA form, the CDR3 reads TGCAGTGCTAGAAGACTAGCCCCCGGGGAGCTGTTTTTT.

The gene calls are TRBV20-1 and TRBJ2-1, with D unclear. The CDR3 runs 10 residues. The germline V gene encodes CDR1 DFQATT and CDR2 SNEGSKA (reference sequence). Trimming removed 6 bases at V and 9 bases at J, with 9 bases between. The CDR3 DNA reads TGCAGTGCCCGGACGACTGAGCAGTTCTTC. This sequence encodes CSARTTEQFF.

This clonotype has a handful of counts. The CDR3 nucleotides are TGTGCCAGCAGTTACGGGGGAGGGGTTGCCTCCTACGAGCAGTACTTC. It is translated as CASSYGGGVASYEQYF. The genes are TRBV12-3 or TRBV12-4 and TRBJ2-7, with 7 bases matching TRBD2. The V gene end was trimmed by 4 bases and the J gene end by 0 bases; junction bases not matched to a gene: 9. CDR3 length equals 16 residues.

The chain carries TRBV12-3 or TRBV12-4 and TRBJ2-3; 7 bases align to TRBD1. The V gene end was trimmed by 6 bases and the J gene end by 4 bases; junction bases not matched to a gene: 7. The CDR3 totals 14 residues. The CDR3 loop is CASRPTGIADTQYF. The DNA of the CDR3 is TGTGCCAGCAGGCCGACAGGGATCGCAGATACGCAGTATTTT.

The rearrangement uses TRBV11-2 and TRBJ2-1; 15 nucleotides line up with TRBD2. The CDR3 is made up of 20 amino acids. CDR1 SGHAT and CDR2 FQNNGV come from the germline V gene. Trimming removed 5 bases from V and 0 bases from J; junction bases left unmatched: 11. CDR3 DNA: TGTGCCAGCAGCGGCCCCCGGACTAGCGGGAGGGTGAGCTCCTACAATGAGCAGTTCTTC. The encoded protein is CASSGPRTSGRVSSYNEQFF.